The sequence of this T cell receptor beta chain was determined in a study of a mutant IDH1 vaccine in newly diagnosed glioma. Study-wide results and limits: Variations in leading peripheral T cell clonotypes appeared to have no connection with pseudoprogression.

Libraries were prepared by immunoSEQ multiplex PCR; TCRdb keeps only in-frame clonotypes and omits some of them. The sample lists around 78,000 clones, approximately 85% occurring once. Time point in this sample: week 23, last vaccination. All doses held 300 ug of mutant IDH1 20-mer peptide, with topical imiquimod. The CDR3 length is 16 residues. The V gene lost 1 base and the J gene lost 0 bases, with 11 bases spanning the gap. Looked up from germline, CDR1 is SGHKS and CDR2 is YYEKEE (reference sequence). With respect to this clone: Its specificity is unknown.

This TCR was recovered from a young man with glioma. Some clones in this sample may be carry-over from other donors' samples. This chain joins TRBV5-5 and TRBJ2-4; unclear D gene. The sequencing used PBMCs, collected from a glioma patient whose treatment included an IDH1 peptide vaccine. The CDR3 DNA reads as TGTGCCAGCAGCTTGATGTCGGGTGAAGCCAAAAACATTCAGTACTTC. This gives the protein CASSLMSGEAKNIQYF.